The clone carrying this T cell receptor (beta chain) appeared many times. The data are from a study of T cells in Graves' hyperthyroidism and ophthalmopathy. V was clipped by 4 bases and J by 5 bases; unmatched bases: 8. In germline, CDR1 is GTSNPN, CDR2 SVGIG (reference sequence). This CDR3 is 14 amino acids long. Amplified regions were TCR beta CDR3 sequences from RNA transcripts. TCR CDR3 regions were first amplified by RT-PCR with HTBI primers. TCRdb reprocessed the multiplex PCR reads via MiXCR and lists one record per CDR3 protein. This table holds 250,000 or so distinct CDR3 sequences, roughly 17% found once.

The V call is TRBV30, the J call TRBJ2-1; 7 bases line up with TRBD1. This receptor was identified in a woman between 18 and 29 years old with Graves' ophthalmopathy. Sample: blood. The CDR3, as DNA: TGTGCCTGGATCCCACAGGGGTGGAACAATGAGCAGTTCTTC. Encoded protein: CAWIPQGWNNEQFF.